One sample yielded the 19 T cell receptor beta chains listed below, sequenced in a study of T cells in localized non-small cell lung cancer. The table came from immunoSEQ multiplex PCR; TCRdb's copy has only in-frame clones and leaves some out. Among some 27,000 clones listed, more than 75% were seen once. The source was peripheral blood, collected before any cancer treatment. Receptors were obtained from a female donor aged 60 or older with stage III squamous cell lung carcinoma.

The CDR3 here is CASSLMAGDGTDTQYF. The CDR3 bases are TGTGCCAGCAGCCTCATGGCGGGGGATGGAACAGATACGCAGTATTTT. J is TRBJ2-3 and V is TRBV7-3, with 7 bases fitting TRBD2. With 5 bases clipped from V and 3 bases from J, the junction kept 11 bases outside the gene matches. The CDR3 is made up of 16 amino acids. Germline V gene lookup returns CDR1 SGHTA and CDR2 FQGTGA.

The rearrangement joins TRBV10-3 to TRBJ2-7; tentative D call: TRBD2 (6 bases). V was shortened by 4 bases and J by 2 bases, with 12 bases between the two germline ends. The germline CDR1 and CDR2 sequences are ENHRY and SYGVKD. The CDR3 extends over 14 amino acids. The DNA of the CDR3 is TGTGCCATCAGTGGGGGGGACGGTGCCTACGAGCAGTACTTC. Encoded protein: CAISGGDGAYEQYF.

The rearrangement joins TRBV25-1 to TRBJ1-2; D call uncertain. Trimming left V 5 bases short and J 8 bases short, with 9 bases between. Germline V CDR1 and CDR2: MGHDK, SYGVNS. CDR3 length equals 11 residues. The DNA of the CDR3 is TGTGCCAGCAGTCGGGGTCGGGGCTACACCTTC. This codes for CASSRGRGYTF.

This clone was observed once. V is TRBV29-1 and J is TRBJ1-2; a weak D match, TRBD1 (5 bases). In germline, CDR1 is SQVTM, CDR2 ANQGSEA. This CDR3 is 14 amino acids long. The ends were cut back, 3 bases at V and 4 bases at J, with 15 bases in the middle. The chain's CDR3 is CSVEGSGGAYGYTF. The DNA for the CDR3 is TGCAGCGTTGAGGGGAGCGGCGGGGCCTATGGCTACACCTTC.

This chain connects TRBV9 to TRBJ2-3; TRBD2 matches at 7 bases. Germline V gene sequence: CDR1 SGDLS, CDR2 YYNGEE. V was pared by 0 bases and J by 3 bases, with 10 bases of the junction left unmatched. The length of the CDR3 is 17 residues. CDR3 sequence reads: CASSVGGGGGRTDTQYF. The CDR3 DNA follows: TGTGCCAGCAGCGTAGGAGGCGGGGGAGGTCGTACAGATACGCAGTATTTT.

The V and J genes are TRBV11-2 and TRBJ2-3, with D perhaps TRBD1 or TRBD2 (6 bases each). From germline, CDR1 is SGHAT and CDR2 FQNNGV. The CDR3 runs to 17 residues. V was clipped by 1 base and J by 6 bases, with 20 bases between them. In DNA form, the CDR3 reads TGTGCCAGCAGCTTAGCCCCCACAATCGGGGGCGGTGATACGCAGTATTTT. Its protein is CASSLAPTIGGGDTQYF.

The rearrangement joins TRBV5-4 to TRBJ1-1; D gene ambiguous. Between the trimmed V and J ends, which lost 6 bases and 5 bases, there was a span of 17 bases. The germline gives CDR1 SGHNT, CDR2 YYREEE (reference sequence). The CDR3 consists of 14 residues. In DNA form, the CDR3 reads TGTGCCAGCACCTTCCCAGAGAGAACAACTGAAGCTTTCTTT. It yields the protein CASTFPERTTEAFF.

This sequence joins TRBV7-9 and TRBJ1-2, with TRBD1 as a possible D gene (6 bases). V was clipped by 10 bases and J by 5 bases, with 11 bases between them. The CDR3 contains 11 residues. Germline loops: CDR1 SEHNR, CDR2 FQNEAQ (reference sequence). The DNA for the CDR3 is TGTGCCATTTTAACAGGGTATGGCTACACCTTC. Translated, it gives CAILTGYGYTF.

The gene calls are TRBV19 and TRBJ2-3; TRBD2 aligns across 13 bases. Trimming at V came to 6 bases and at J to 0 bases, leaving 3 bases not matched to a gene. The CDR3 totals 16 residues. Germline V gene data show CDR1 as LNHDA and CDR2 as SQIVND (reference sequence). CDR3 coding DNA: TGTGCCAGTAGCAAACTAGCGGGAGGGAGCACAGATACGCAGTATTTT. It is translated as CASSKLAGGSTDTQYF.

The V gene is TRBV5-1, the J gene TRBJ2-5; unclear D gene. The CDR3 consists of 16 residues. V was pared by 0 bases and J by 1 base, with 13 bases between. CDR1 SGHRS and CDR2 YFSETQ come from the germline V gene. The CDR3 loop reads CASSLGSTSIQETQYF. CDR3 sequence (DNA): TGCGCCAGCAGCTTGGGCAGCACATCGATCCAAGAGACCCAGTACTTC.

CDR3 bases: TGTGCCAGCAGCTGCACCTGTTACCCACAAAGTCGGGCCAACGTCCTGACTTTC. Amino acid sequence: CASSCTCYPQSRANVLTF. The chain joins TRBV7-8 to TRBJ2-6; D remains unclear. V was pared by 4 bases and J by 5 bases, with 21 bases between. The CDR3 is made up of 18 amino acids. The V gene's germline CDR1 is SGHVS and CDR2 FQNEAQ.

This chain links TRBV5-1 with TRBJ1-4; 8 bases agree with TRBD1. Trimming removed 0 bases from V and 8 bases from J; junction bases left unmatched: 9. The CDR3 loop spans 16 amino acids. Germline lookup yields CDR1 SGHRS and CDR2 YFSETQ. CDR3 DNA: TGCGCCAGCAGCTTGGGGGTTGGGACAGGCTCCGAAAAACTGTTTTTT. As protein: CASSLGVGTGSEKLFF. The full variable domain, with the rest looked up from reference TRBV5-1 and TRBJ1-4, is KAGVTQTPRYLIKTRGQQVTLSCSPISGHRSVSWYQQTPGQGLQFLFEYFSETQRNKGNFPGRFSGRQFSNSRSEMNVSTLELGDSALYLCASSLGVGTGSEKLFFGSGTQLSVL.

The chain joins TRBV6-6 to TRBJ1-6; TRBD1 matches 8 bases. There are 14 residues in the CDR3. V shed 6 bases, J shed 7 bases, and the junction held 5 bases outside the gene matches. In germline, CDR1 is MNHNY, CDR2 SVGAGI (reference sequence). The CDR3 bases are TGTGCCAGCAGCTCTGACAGGGGAAATTCACCCCTCCACTTT. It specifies CASSSDRGNSPLHF.

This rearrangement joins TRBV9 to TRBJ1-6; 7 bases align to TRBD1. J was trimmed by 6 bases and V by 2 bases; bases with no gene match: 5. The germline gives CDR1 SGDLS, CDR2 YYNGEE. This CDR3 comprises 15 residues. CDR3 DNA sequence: TGTGCCAGCAGCGTCGTGACAGGGCCTAATTCACCCCTCCACTTT. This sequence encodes CASSVVTGPNSPLHF.

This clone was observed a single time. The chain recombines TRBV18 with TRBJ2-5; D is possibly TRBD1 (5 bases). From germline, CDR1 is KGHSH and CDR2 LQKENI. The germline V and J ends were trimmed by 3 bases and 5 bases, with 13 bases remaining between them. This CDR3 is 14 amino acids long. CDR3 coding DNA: TGTGCCAGCTCACCTGAGGTAGCAGGGGAGACCCAGTACTTC. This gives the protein CASSPEVAGETQYF.

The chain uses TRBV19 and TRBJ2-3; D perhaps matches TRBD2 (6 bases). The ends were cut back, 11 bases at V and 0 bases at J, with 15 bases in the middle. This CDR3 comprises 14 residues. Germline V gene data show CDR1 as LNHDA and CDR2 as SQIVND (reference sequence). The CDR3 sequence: CAVRDGASTDTQYF. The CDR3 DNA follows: TGTGCCGTGCGGGACGGTGCTAGCACAGATACGCAGTATTTT.

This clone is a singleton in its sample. The CDR3 loop reads CASSLAGTGSYEQYF. The CDR3 DNA follows: TGTGCCAGCAGCTTAGCCGGGACAGGGTCGTACGAGCAGTACTTC. This rearrangement joins TRBV11-2 to TRBJ2-7; 9 bases agree with TRBD1. The CDR3 is 15 amino acids. The germline V gene encodes CDR1 SGHAT and CDR2 FQNNGV. Trimming cost V 1 base and J 4 bases; bases outside gene matches: 5.

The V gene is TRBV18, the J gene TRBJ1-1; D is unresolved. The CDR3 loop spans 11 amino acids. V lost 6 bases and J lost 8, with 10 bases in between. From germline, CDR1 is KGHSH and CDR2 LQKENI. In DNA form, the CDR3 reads TGTGCCAGCTCGCTTAATAAGGAAGCTTTCTTT. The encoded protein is CASSLNKEAFF. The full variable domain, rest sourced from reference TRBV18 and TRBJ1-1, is NAGVMQNPRHLVRRRGQEARLRCSPMKGHSHVYWYRQLPEEGLKFMVYLQKENIIDESGMPKERFSAEFPKEGPSILRIQQVVRGDSAAYFCASSLNKEAFFGQGTRLTVV.

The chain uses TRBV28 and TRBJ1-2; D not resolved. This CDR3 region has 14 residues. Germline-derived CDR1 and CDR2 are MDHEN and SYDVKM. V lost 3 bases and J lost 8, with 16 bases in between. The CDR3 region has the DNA TGTGCCAGCAGTTTGGTTCGGAGGCGTTTAGGCTACACCTTC. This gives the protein CASSLVRRRLGYTF.